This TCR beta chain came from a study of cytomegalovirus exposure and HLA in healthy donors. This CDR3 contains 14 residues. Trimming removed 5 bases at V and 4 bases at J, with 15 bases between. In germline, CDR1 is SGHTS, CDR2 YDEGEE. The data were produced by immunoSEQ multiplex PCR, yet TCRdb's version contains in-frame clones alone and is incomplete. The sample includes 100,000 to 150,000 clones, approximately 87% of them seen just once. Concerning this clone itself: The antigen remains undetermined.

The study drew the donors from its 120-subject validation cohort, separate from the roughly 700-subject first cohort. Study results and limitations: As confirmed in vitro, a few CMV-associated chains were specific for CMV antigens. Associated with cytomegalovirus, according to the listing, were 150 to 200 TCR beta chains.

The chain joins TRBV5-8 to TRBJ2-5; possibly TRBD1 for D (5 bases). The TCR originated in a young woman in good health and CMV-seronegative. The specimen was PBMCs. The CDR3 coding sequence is TGTGCCAGCAGAATGGTGGGTCAGGGAGAGACCCAGTACTTC. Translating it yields CASRMVGQGETQYF.